This TCR beta chain was sequenced during a study of T cells in Graves' hyperthyroidism and ophthalmopathy. Amplified TCR beta CDR3 regions came from RNA transcripts. The TCR CDR3 was amplified in a first-round RT-PCR using the HTBI primer set. One entry per CDR3 protein results from TCRdb running MiXCR on the multiplex PCR reads. Among 450,000 to 700,000 distinct CDR3 sequences listed, approximately 44% were seen once. Absent ophthalmopathy progression within 18 months defined stable Graves' hyperthyroidism. Subjects aged 18 to 65 presented with newly diagnosed hyperthyroidism of less than 2 months' duration. In regard to this clonotype: One end of the junction does not line up with germline, which may come from a read error.

Sequencing was done on a sample of peripheral blood or thyroid tissue (not recorded which). The receptor's source is a young woman with Graves' hyperthyroidism.

For the CDR3, the DNA is TGTGCCAGCAGCTTAATTAGCGGGGGGCTGTTTTTT. This gives the protein CASSLISGGLFF. The chain combines TRBV7-3 with TRBJ2-2, with TRBD2 matching 9 bases. The CDR3 length is 12 residues. Looked up from germline, CDR1 is SGHTA and CDR2 is FQGTGA.